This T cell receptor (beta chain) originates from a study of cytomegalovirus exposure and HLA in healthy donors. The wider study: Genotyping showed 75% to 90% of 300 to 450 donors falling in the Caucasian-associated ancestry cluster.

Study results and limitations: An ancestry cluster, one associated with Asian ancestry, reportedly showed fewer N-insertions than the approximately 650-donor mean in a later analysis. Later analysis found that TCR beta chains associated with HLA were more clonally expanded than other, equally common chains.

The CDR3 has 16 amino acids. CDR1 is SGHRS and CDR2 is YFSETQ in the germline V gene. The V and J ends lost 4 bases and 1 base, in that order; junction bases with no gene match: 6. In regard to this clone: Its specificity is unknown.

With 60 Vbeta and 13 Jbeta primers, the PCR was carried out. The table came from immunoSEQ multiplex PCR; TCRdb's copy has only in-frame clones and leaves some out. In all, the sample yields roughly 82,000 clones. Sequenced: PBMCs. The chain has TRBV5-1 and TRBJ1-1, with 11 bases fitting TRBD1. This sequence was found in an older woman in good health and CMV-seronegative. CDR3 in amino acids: CASSHGTGGPNTEAFF. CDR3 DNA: TGCGCCAGCAGCCACGGGACAGGGGGGCCGAACACTGAAGCTTTCTTT.